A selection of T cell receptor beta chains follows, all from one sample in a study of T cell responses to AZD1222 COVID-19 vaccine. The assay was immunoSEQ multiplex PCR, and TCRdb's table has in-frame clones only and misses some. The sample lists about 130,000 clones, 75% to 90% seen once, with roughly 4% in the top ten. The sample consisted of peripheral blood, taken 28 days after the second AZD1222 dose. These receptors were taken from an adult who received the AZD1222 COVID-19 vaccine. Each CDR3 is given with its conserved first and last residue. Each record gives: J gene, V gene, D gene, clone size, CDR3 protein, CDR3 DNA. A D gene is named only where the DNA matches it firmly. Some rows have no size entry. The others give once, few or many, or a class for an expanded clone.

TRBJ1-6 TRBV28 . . CASRTRPGLGVSPLHF TGTGCCAGCAGGACCCGGCCGGGGCTAGGGGTGTCACCCCTCCACTTT
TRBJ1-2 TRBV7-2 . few CASSRRQNNGYTF TGTGCCAGCAGCCGAAGACAGAACAATGGCTACACCTTC
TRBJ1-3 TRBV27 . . CASGPSGNTIYF TGTGCCAGCGGGCCCTCTGGAAACACCATATATTTT
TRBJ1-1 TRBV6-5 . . CASRDPGASGEAFF TGTGCCAGCAGGGACCCCGGGGCAAGTGGTGAAGCTTTCTTT
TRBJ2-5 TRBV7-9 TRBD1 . CASSPGQTGQETQYF TGTGCCAGCAGTCCGGGACAGACCGGCCAAGAGACCCAGTACTTC
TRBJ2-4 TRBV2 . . CASSPILGTKNIQYF TGTGCCAGCAGTCCTATTCTCGGGACCAAAAACATTCAGTACTTC
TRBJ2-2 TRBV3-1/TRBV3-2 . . CASSQLTGELFF TGTGCCAGCAGCCAACTCACCGGGGAGCTGTTTTTT
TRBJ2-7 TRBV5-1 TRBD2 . CANSPRGGGGYEQYF TGCGCCAACAGTCCCCGGGGTGGCGGGGGATACGAGCAGTACTTC
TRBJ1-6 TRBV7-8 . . CASSSPRGLPLHF TGTGCCAGCAGCTCCCCGAGAGGTCTACCCCTCCACTTT
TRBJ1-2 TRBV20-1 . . CSARSGEGYTF TGCAGTGCTAGATCTGGGGAAGGCTACACCTTC
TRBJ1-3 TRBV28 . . CATGGKGTGNTIYF TGTGCCACCGGGGGAAAGGGGACAGGAAACACCATATATTTT
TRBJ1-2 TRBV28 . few CASSSATSSLRLPSF TGTGCCAGCAGTTCCGCAACTTCCTCTCTGCGACTACCGTCCTTC
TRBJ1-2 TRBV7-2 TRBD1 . CASSLRQGADYGYTF TGTGCCAGCAGCTTAAGACAGGGGGCAGACTATGGCTACACCTTC
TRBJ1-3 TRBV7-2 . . CASSLRPAEGNTIYF TGTGCCAGCAGCTTACGACCTGCAGAGGGAAACACCATATATTTT
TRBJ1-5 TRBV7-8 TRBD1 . CASSLEGGGTGPNQPQHF TGTGCCAGCAGCTTAGAGGGGGGAGGGACAGGGCCAAATCAGCCCCAGCATTTT
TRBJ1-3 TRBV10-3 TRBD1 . CATQGTGGNTIYF TGTGCCACACAGGGGACAGGAGGAAACACCATATATTTT
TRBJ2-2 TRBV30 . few CAWSGLSGTGELFF TGTGCCTGGTCCGGTCTTTCTGGCACCGGGGAGCTGTTTTTT
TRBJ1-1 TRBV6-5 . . CASSYSTVNTEAFF TGTGCCAGCAGTTACTCGACAGTGAACACTGAAGCTTTCTTT
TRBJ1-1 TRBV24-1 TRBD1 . CATSDSDRGREAFF TGTGCCACCAGTGATTCCGACAGGGGACGTGAAGCTTTCTTT
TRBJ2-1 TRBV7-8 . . CASSLAWQGKYNEQFF TGTGCCAGCAGCTTAGCATGGCAGGGGAAATACAATGAGCAGTTCTTC